This T cell receptor beta chain was captured in a study of technical replicates of blood from several donors. This CDR3 has 14 amino acids. The junction had 11 bases not matched to a gene; V was cut back by 11 bases and J by 6 bases. CDR1 and CDR2 (germline): MNHEY, SMNVEV (reference sequence). Generated by immunoSEQ multiplex PCR, the TCRdb table keeps only in-frame clones and is missing some. The sample records approximately 59,000 clones, 75% to 90% being singletons. This sequence originates from a human donor in good health. Some clones in this sample may be carry-over from other donors' samples. This chain connects TRBV27 to TRBJ2-1, with TRBD2 matching 9 bases. Sequencing was done on a sample of PBMCs. CDR3 protein: CASRGLAGSNEQFF. The CDR3 region has the DNA TGTGCCTCTAGGGGGCTAGCGGGAAGCAATGAGCAGTTCTTC.